Below, 18 T cell receptor beta chains from the same sample are listed, as sequenced in a study of human T cells and chemical hapten exposure. Time point specified: patch test 2, 6 weeks after DPC sensitization. Treatment reported: therapeutic diphenylcyclopropenone sensitization with weekly scalp DPC. TCRdb passed the RACE reads through MiXCR, listing each CDR3 protein once. The sample records 350,000 to 400,000 distinct CDR3 sequences, about 6% being singletons. Sample: whole blood, taken in connection with sensitization to the hapten diphenylcyclopropenone (DPC). The receptors originated from a woman aged 18-35 years with alopecia areata. Some clones in this sample may be carry-over from other donors' samples.

The chain couples TRBV7-2 to TRBJ1-1; no clear D gene. V was shortened by 4 bases and J by 3 bases, with 12 bases between the two germline ends. Germline assignment: CDR1 SGHTA and CDR2 FQGNSA. The CDR3 is made up of 14 amino acids. CDR3 nucleotide sequence: TGTGCCAGCAGCTCCGATTGGGGAGACACTGAAGCTTTCTTT. It codes for CASSSDWGDTEAFF.

V gene TRBV12-3 or TRBV12-4 combines with J gene TRBJ2-4; tentative D call: TRBD1 (6 bases). The CDR3 runs to 13 residues. The ends were cut back, 5 bases at V and 7 bases at J, with 12 bases in the middle. CDR3 in amino acids: CASSTGQSNIQYF. CDR3 nucleotides: TGTGCCAGCAGTACAGGACAGAGTAACATTCAGTACTTC.

This clonotype was detected ten times or more. J is TRBJ2-3 and V is TRBV24-1, with D uncertain. The germline V gene encodes CDR1 KGHDR and CDR2 SFDVKD. The CDR3 is 12 residues long. Trimming shortened V by 1 base and J by 2 bases, and 0 bases separated the two germline ends. CDR3 residues: CATSDFTDTQYF. As DNA, the CDR3 is TGTGCCACCAGTGATTTCACAGATACGCAGTATTTT.

This clonotype was detected ten times or more. The rearrangement joins TRBV3-1 to TRBJ2-5; D uncertain. The CDR3 covers 15 residues. Looked up from germline, CDR1 is LGHDT and CDR2 is YNNKEL (reference sequence). Trimming took off 0 bases at V and 1 base at J, with 9 bases between the two ends. The CDR3 sequence: CASSQDEAAQETQYF. The CDR3 nucleotides are TGTGCCAGCAGCCAAGATGAGGCAGCCCAAGAGACCCAGTACTTC.

This clonotype turned up a few times. This chain connects TRBV20-1 to TRBJ2-5; possible D gene TRBD1, 6 bases. This CDR3 is built from 13 residues. CDR1 and CDR2 from the germline V gene are DFQATT and SNEGSKA (reference sequence). V was clipped by 3 bases and J by 3 bases, with 11 bases between them. The CDR3 DNA is TGCAGTGCTAGGAAGAAGGGGGAAGAGACCCAGTACTTC. Its protein is CSARKKGEETQYF.

This clonotype was counted a few times. V usage is TRBV9 and J usage is TRBJ2-7; 10 nucleotides line up with TRBD2. From germline, CDR1 is SGDLS and CDR2 YYNGEE. V shed 0 bases and J 4 bases; nucleotides not matched to a gene: 4. CDR3 length: 15 amino acids. CDR3 amino acids: CASSVEAGGPYEQYF. For the CDR3, the DNA is TGTGCCAGCAGCGTAGAAGCGGGGGGGCCTTACGAGCAGTACTTC. Filled out from reference TRBV9 and TRBJ2-7, the complete variable domain reads DSGVTQTPKHLITATGQRVTLRCSPRSGDLSVYWYQQSLDQGLQFLIQYYNGEERAKGNILERFSAQQFPDLHSELNLSSLELGDSALYFCASSVEAGGPYEQYFGPGTRLTVT.

CDR3 DNA: TGCGCCAGCAGCTTGCGGGGCCTAAATCAGCCTTGGGATACGCAGTATTTT. The encoded protein is CASSLRGLNQPWDTQYF. The chain couples TRBV5-1 to TRBJ2-3; D may match TRBD1 or TRBD2 (5 bases each). Trimming cost V 1 base and J 6 bases, with 21 bases left between them. Germline-derived CDR1 and CDR2 are SGHRS and YFSETQ. The CDR3 consists of 17 residues.

J is TRBJ2-3 and V is TRBV7-2; D unresolved. Per germline, CDR1 SGHTA and CDR2 FQGNSA. V was trimmed by 5 bases and J by 8 bases, leaving 20 bases between them. The CDR3 contains 15 residues. The CDR3 coding sequence is TGTGCCAGCAGCCTTGGGCGCGCCCGTGTCGGTACGCAGTATTTT. It translates to CASSLGRARVGTQYF.

Ten or more counts support this clonotype. V usage is TRBV10-3 and J usage is TRBJ1-4; TRBD1 might be the D (5 bases). The germline CDR1 and CDR2 sequences are ENHRY and SYGVKD. The V end was cut by 6 bases, the J end by 6 bases, with 14 bases between. The CDR3 loop spans 14 amino acids. The CDR3 coding sequence is TGTGCCATCAGCGCCAGGGCGGAGGATGAAAAACTGTTTTTT. Translation gives CAISARAEDEKLFF.

This clonotype was counted ten times or more. V and J are TRBV12-3 or TRBV12-4 and TRBJ1-4; TRBD1 matches at 9 bases. CDR3 length equals 15 residues. The V segment lost 2 bases and the J segment 7 bases; nucleotides outside the gene matches: 5. CDR3 loop: CASSLTGQGGEKLFF. In DNA, the CDR3 is TGTGCCAGCAGTTTAACGGGACAGGGTGGTGAAAAACTGTTTTTT.

The V call is TRBV27, the J call TRBJ1-2; D call uncertain. This CDR3 region has 13 residues. V dropped 2 bases and J dropped 8 bases, with 12 bases sitting between them. The V gene's germline CDR1 is MNHEY and CDR2 SMNVEV (reference sequence). The CDR3 is CASSLRGTIGYTF. The CDR3 DNA follows: TGTGCCAGCAGTTTAAGAGGTACCATCGGCTACACCTTC.

This clonotype was detected a few times. The rearrangement links TRBV25-1 to TRBJ1-1; 8 bases map to TRBD1. Trimming took 6 bases from V and 5 from J; bases not matched to a gene: 11. Germline V lookup: CDR1 MGHDK, CDR2 SYGVNS. This CDR3 is 15 amino acids long. CDR3 DNA: TGTGCCAGCAGCGAGCCAGGGGGCGCGTGGACTGAAGCTTTCTTT. Its protein product is CASSEPGGAWTEAFF.

The chain joins TRBV20-1 to TRBJ1-1; D is possibly TRBD1 (5 bases). The CDR3 is 12 amino acids. Germline CDR1 and CDR2: DFQATT and SNEGSKA (reference sequence). Trimming cost V 7 bases and J 7 bases, with 16 bases left between them. Here the CDR3 reads CSVGGLNGEAFF. The CDR3 DNA is TGCAGTGTTGGGGGATTGAACGGTGAAGCTTTCTTT.

The V call is TRBV7-8, the J call TRBJ2-5; D perhaps matches TRBD2 (6 bases). From germline, CDR1 is SGHVS and CDR2 FQNEAQ. The CDR3 length is 15 residues. V lost 5 bases, J lost 2 bases, and 15 bases lay in between. The CDR3 loop is CASSGFWGEQETQYF. The CDR3 DNA follows: TGTGCCAGCAGCGGATTCTGGGGGGAACAAGAGACCCAGTACTTC. The variable domain in full, with the rest retrieved from reference TRBV7-8 and TRBJ2-5, is GAGVSQSPRYKVAKRGQDVALRCDPISGHVSLFWYQQALGQGPEFLTYFQNEAQLDKSGLPSDRFFAERPEGSVSTLKIQRTQQEDSAVYLCASSGFWGEQETQYFGPGTRLLVL.

This clonotype has a handful of counts. J is TRBJ1-6 and V is TRBV7-2; 7 nucleotides line up with TRBD1. Unmatched junction bases numbered 3, after V lost 7 bases and J lost 0 bases. Looked up from germline, CDR1 is SGHTA and CDR2 is FQGNSA. This CDR3 contains 15 residues. The DNA of the CDR3 is TGTGCCAGCAACGGACAGGCCTCCTATAATTCACCCCTCCACTTT. Translated: CASNGQASYNSPLHF. Variable domain in full (rest from reference TRBV7-2 and TRBJ1-6): GAGVSQSPSNKVTEKGKDVELRCDPISGHTALYWYRQSLGQGLEFLIYFQGNSAPDKSGLPSDRFSAERTGGSVSTLTIQRTQQEDSAVYLCASNGQASYNSPLHFGNGTRLTVT.

CDR3 amino acids: CASSWAGGLRTDTQYF. The DNA of the CDR3 is TGTGCCAGCAGCTGGGCTGGGGGGTTACGTACAGATACGCAGTATTTT. The chain has TRBV5-8 and TRBJ2-3; D may be TRBD2 (6 bases). CDR1 and CDR2 from the germline V gene are SGHTS and YDEGEE. Trimming removed 3 bases at V and 3 bases at J, with 17 bases between. The CDR3 runs 16 residues.

This clonotype was picked up a small number of times. V is TRBV6-1 and J is TRBJ2-2; D is undetermined. V shed 0 bases and J shed 5 bases, with 10 bases lying between them. Looked up from germline, CDR1 is MNHNS and CDR2 is SASEGT. The CDR3 is made up of 15 amino acids. CDR3 protein: CASSEADLSTGELFF. The CDR3 nucleotides are TGTGCCAGCAGTGAAGCGGATCTTTCGACCGGGGAGCTGTTTTTT.

This clonotype was detected ten times or more. The V gene is TRBV18, the J gene TRBJ2-3; D is ambiguous. The CDR3 contains 15 residues. In germline, CDR1 is KGHSH, CDR2 LQKENI. The V end lost 4 bases, the J end lost 1 base, and 12 bases lay between the germline ends. The CDR3 sequence: CASSQRIAGTDTQYF. The CDR3 DNA sequence: TGTGCCAGCTCACAGAGAATCGCCGGCACAGATACGCAGTATTTT.